This T cell receptor beta chain was sequenced during a study of T cells after yellow fever vaccination. In TCRdb, the 5' RACE reads were re-called with MiXCR into one record per CDR3 protein. The sample has some 99,000 distinct CDR3 sequences; 5.8% are singletons. Per germline, CDR1 SEHNR and CDR2 FQNEAQ (reference sequence). The V end lost 1 base, the J end lost 2 bases, and 9 bases lay between the germline ends. This CDR3 spans 14 amino acids. This clonotype was counted between two and nine times. The sequences come from CD8+ T cells sorted from PBMCs, collected 10 days after the yellow fever booster vaccination. The V gene is TRBV7-9, the J gene TRBJ2-7; no definite D call. This sequence originates from a man aged 18 to 29 who received the YFV17D yellow fever vaccine. For the CDR3, the DNA is TGTGCCAGCAGCTTAGTGGTTTTCCCCTACGAGCAGTACTTC. Translating it yields CASSLVVFPYEQYF.